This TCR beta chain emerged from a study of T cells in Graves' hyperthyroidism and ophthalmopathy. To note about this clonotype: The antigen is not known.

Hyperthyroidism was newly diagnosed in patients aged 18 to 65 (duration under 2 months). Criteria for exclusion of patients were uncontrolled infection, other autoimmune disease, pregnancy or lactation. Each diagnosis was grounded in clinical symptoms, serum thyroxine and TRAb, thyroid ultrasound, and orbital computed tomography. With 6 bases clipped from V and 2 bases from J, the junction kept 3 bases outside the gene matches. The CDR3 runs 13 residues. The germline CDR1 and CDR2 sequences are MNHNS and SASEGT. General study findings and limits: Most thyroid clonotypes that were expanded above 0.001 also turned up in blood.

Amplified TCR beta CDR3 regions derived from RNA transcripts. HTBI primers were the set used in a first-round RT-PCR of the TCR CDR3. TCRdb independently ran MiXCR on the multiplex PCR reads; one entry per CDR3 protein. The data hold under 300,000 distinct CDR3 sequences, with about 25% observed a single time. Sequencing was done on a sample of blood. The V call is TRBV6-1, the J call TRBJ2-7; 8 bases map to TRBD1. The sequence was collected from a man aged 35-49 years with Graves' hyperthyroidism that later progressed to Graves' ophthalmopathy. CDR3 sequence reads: CASRDRVTYEQYF. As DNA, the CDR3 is TGTGCCAGCAGGGACAGGGTGACCTACGAGCAGTACTTC.